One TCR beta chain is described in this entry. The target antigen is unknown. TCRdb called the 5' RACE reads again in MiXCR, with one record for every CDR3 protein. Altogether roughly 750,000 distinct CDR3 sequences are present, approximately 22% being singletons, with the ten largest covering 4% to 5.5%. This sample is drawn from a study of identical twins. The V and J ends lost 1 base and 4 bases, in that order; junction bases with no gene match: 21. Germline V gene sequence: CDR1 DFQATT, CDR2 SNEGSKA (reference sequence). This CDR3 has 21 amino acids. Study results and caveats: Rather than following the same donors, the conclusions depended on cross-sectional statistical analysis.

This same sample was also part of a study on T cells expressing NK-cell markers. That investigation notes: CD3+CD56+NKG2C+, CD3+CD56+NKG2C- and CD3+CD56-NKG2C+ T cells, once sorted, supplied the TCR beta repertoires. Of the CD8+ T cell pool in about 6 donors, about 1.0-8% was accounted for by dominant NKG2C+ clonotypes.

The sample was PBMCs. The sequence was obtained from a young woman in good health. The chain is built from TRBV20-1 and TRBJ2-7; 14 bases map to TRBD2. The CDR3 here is CSARGHNTGTSGRWGEYEQYF. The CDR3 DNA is TGCAGTGCTAGAGGTCACAACACCGGGACTAGCGGGAGATGGGGGGAATACGAGCAGTACTTC.